Presented here are 21 T cell receptor beta chains from one specimen sequenced in a study of graft-versus-host responses after intestinal transplantation. Sequenced by immunoSEQ multiplex PCR; TCRdb stores in-frame clones only, minus some. This sample has more than 85,000 clones; roughly 85% occur once, and the top ten carry around 0.8%. These TCRs are of unknown antigen specificity. The source material was unstimulated CD4+ T cells sorted from spleen or lymph node cells, sampled before intestinal transplant. These receptor sequences come from a human donor who received an intestinal transplant.

Details on this clone: One junction end does not reproduce the germline sequence, and a read error may be involved. The chain employs TRBV5-4 and TRBJ1-1; 10 nucleotides match TRBD1. CDR3 size: 17 residues. Germline V gene lookup returns CDR1 SGHNT and CDR2 YYREEE (reference sequence). CDR3 protein: CASSWDRGGEVNPEAFF. The CDR3 bases are TGTGCCAGCAGCTGGGACAGGGGAGGTGAGGTGAACCCTGAAGCTTTCTTT.

The J gene is TRBJ2-1, the V gene TRBV5-1, with D hard to call. The V end was cut by 0 bases, the J end by 2 bases, with 9 bases between. The CDR3 covers 15 residues. Germline V gene sequence: CDR1 SGHRS, CDR2 YFSETQ. For the CDR3, the DNA is TGCGCCAGCAGCTTGGATCAGATAACCTACAATGAGCAGTTCTTC. Encoded protein: CASSLDQITYNEQFF.

The CDR3 DNA reads as TGTGCCAGTAGTATCTCGACAGATACGCAGTATTTT. This sequence encodes CASSISTDTQYF. The chain is built from TRBV19 and TRBJ2-3, with D unresolved. Trimming shortened V by 3 bases and J by 3 bases, and 4 bases separated the two germline ends. CDR1 is LNHDA, CDR2 SQIVND, per germline (reference sequence). The length of the CDR3 is 12 residues.

The chain links TRBV6-5 to TRBJ2-5; 9 bases line up with TRBD1. Germline V gene data show CDR1 as MNHEY and CDR2 as SVGAGI. The CDR3 runs 12 residues. Trimming took 6 bases from V and 7 from J; bases not matched to a gene: 3. Here the CDR3 DNA reads TGTGCCAGCAGACAGGGGGCGGGGACCCAGTACTTC. Translated: CASRQGAGTQYF.

V is TRBV28 and J is TRBJ2-7; 7 nucleotides agree with TRBD1. The junction had 7 bases not matched to a gene; V was cut back by 8 bases and J by 9 bases. The CDR3 extends over 11 amino acids. CDR1 MDHEN and CDR2 SYDVKM come from the germline V gene. The CDR3 is CASWDRRGQYF. CDR3 bases: TGTGCCAGCTGGGACAGACGAGGGCAGTACTTC. Together with reference TRBV28 and TRBJ2-7, the CDR3 gives the full variable domain: DVKVTQSSRYLVKRTGEKVFLECVQDMDHENMFWYRQDPGLGLRLIYFSYDVKMKEKGDIPEGYSVSREKKERFSLILESASTNQTSMYLCASWDRRGQYFGPGTRLTVT.

The J gene is TRBJ2-7, the V gene TRBV29-1, with 7 bases fitting TRBD2. CDR1 is SQVTM, CDR2 ANQGSEA, per germline. Germline trimming cut 4 bases from V and 0 bases from J; bases unmatched to any gene: 15. This CDR3 has 17 amino acids. The CDR3 sequence: CSVGLWGREGRSYEQYF. The CDR3 DNA sequence: TGCAGCGTTGGCTTGTGGGGCAGGGAGGGTCGCTCCTACGAGCAGTACTTC.

The chain joins TRBV5-3 to TRBJ2-7; tentatively, D is TRBD1 (5 bases). TRBV5-3 is an open reading frame whose function is uncertain. V was cut by 1 base and J by 4 bases, with 21 bases left in between. This CDR3 spans 17 amino acids. The CDR3 loop reads CARSLLLQGNQSYEQYF. The CDR3 bases are TGTGCCAGAAGCTTGCTGCTGCAGGGCAATCAGTCGTACGAGCAGTACTTC.

CDR3 sequence: CASSIRGQETQYF. The DNA of the CDR3 is TGTGCCAGTAGTATCAGAGGCCAAGAGACCCAGTACTTC. The chain has TRBV19 and TRBJ2-5; no clear D. The CDR3 contains 13 residues. Trimming took off 3 bases at V and 1 base at J, with 6 bases between the two ends. Germline V CDR1 and CDR2: LNHDA, SQIVND (reference sequence).

This clone was counted only a few times. The chain combines TRBV7-9 with TRBJ2-7, with 8 positions matching TRBD1. The CDR3 sequence is 15 residues long. With 1 base clipped from V and 7 bases from J, the junction kept 9 bases outside the gene matches. CDR1 and CDR2 (germline): SEHNR, FQNEAQ (reference sequence). CDR3 residues: CASSLVGTGLWEQYF. In nucleotides, the CDR3 is TGTGCCAGCAGCTTAGTGGGGACAGGACTTTGGGAGCAGTACTTC.

This rearrangement joins TRBV28 to TRBJ1-4; D unclear. There are 15 residues in the CDR3. V lost 4 bases and J 1 base, leaving 10 bases between the germline ends. Germline V CDR1 and CDR2: MDHEN, SYDVKM. DNA of the CDR3: TGTGCCAGCAGTTCCCCCGGGAGAACTAATGAAAAACTGTTTTTT. Translation: CASSSPGRTNEKLFF.

The chain carries TRBV6-1 and TRBJ2-1; no firm D call. The germline V gene encodes CDR1 MNHNS and CDR2 SASEGT. The V end was cut by 0 bases, the J end by 5 bases, with 8 bases between. This CDR3 has 14 residues. CDR3 DNA sequence: TGTGCCAGCAGTGAAGCGAACAACGACAATGAGCAGTTCTTC. Residues: CASSEANNDNEQFF.

This chain uses TRBV18 with TRBJ2-3, with TRBD2 identical over 8 bases. The length of the CDR3 is 14 residues. The V gene end was trimmed by 2 bases and the J gene end by 4 bases; junction bases not matched to a gene: 2. The V gene's germline CDR1 is KGHSH and CDR2 LQKENI. DNA of the CDR3: TGTGCCAGCTCACCAGTAGCGGGACCAGATACGCAGTATTTT. It codes for CASSPVAGPDTQYF.

V usage is TRBV28 and J usage is TRBJ1-3; 10 bases agree with TRBD1. Germline CDR1 is MDHEN and CDR2 is SYDVKM. Trimming removed 5 bases from V and 1 base from J; junction bases left unmatched: 2. The CDR3 is 15 amino acids. CDR3 nucleotide sequence: TGTGCCAGCAGTCGACAGGGGGCTTCTGGAAACACCATATATTTT. This codes for CASSRQGASGNTIYF.

This sequence joins TRBV10-3 and TRBJ1-5; D is perhaps TRBD1 (5 bases). The CDR3 loop spans 13 amino acids. V lost 6 bases and J 7 bases, leaving 13 bases between the germline ends. Germline V gene data show CDR1 as ENHRY and CDR2 as SYGVKD. Here the CDR3 reads CAISPGLGQPQHF. The CDR3 DNA reads as TGTGCCATCAGCCCAGGGTTAGGGCAGCCCCAGCATTTT.

The chain carries TRBV5-4 and TRBJ2-1; 7 bases fit TRBD1. In germline, CDR1 is SGHNT, CDR2 YYREEE (reference sequence). V lost 4 bases, J lost 5 bases, and 9 bases stayed unmatched. CDR3 length: 15 amino acids. This CDR3 is CASSPTRDRNNEQFF. CDR3 sequence (DNA): TGTGCCAGCAGCCCCACACGGGACAGAAACAATGAGCAGTTCTTC.

This clone was seen only once. V is TRBV19 and J is TRBJ2-1, with 8 bases matching TRBD2. The J segment lost 5 bases and the V segment lost 5 bases, leaving 11 bases of the junction unmatched. The germline gives CDR1 LNHDA, CDR2 SQIVND (reference sequence). The CDR3 has 16 residues. The CDR3 sequence is CASSVTLAGSNNEQFF. CDR3 in DNA: TGTGCCAGTAGTGTGACTTTAGCGGGATCTAACAATGAGCAGTTCTTC. Full variable domain (rest looked up from reference TRBV19 and TRBJ2-1): DGGITQSPKYLFRKEGQNVTLSCEQNLNHDAMYWYRQDPGQGLRLIYYSQIVNDFQKGDIAEGYSVSREKKESFPLTVTSAQKNPTAFYLCASSVTLAGSNNEQFFGPGTRLTVL.

This clone turned up a few times. The chain links TRBV18 to TRBJ1-6, with 10 nucleotides matching TRBD1. The trim removed 4 bases at V and 7 bases at J, leaving 7 bases unmatched. In germline, CDR1 is KGHSH, CDR2 LQKENI. This CDR3 is built from 16 residues. The CDR3 DNA sequence: TGTGCCAGCTCACATACCGGGACAGGGGAAAATTCACCCCTCCACTTT. Residues: CASSHTGTGENSPLHF.

The genes are TRBV7-9 and TRBJ1-6; D not certain. Germline V CDR1 and CDR2: SEHNR, FQNEAQ (reference sequence). V gave up 1 base and J gave up 9 bases, with 10 bases separating them. The CDR3 runs to 14 residues. CDR3 sequence reads: CASSLGRQASPLHF. The CDR3 bases are TGTGCCAGCAGCTTAGGGAGGCAGGCTTCACCCCTCCACTTT.

The V call is TRBV9, the J call TRBJ1-3, with TRBD1 as a possible D gene (6 bases). Germline assignment: CDR1 SGDLS and CDR2 YYNGEE. V lost 3 bases and J 2 bases, leaving 15 bases between the germline ends. The CDR3 loop spans 16 amino acids. CDR3 sequence (DNA): TGTGCCAGCAGCGCCACCGGAACAGGGACTGGAAACACCATATATTTT. Its protein product is CASSATGTGTGNTIYF. The complete variable domain, with remaining parts taken from reference TRBV9 and TRBJ1-3, reads DSGVTQTPKHLITATGQRVTLRCSPRSGDLSVYWYQQSLDQGLQFLIQYYNGEERAKGNILERFSAQQFPDLHSELNLSSLELGDSALYFCASSATGTGTGNTIYFGEGSWLTVV.

The chain has TRBV7-2 and TRBJ2-1; tentative D call: TRBD2 (5 bases). Germline V CDR1 and CDR2: SGHTA, FQGNSA. The germline V and J ends were trimmed by 5 bases and 4 bases, with 12 bases remaining between them. The CDR3 has 14 residues. The CDR3 loop is CASSIDTGYNEQFF. Written as DNA, the CDR3 is TGTGCCAGCAGCATAGATACGGGGTACAATGAGCAGTTCTTC.

This clone has a single count. V is TRBV19 and J is TRBJ1-4; 11 bases line up with TRBD1. V gave up 5 bases and J gave up 6 bases; unmatched junction bases: 5. Looked up from germline, CDR1 is LNHDA and CDR2 is SQIVND (reference sequence). The CDR3 loop spans 15 amino acids. CDR3 DNA sequence: TGTGCCAGTAGTCCCTGGACAGGGGGCGATGAAAAACTGTTTTTT. Encoded protein: CASSPWTGGDEKLFF. The entire variable domain, with the rest obtained from reference TRBV19 and TRBJ1-4, is as follows: DGGITQSPKYLFRKEGQNVTLSCEQNLNHDAMYWYRQDPGQGLRLIYYSQIVNDFQKGDIAEGYSVSREKKESFPLTVTSAQKNPTAFYLCASSPWTGGDEKLFFGSGTQLSVL.